The 2 T cell receptor beta chains below were found in one sample sequenced in a study of circulating CD8 cells and anti-PD-1 response in melanoma. Each library started from about 14 ng of total RNA using the QIAseq Immune Repertoire TCR panel. TCRdb reanalysed the reads using MiXCR and keeps one entry per CDR3 protein. The repertoire holds some 550 distinct CDR3 sequences, with around 7.5% as singletons. Sorting of live CD3+CD8+TCRalphabeta+ cells by PD-1 and/or TIGIT gave four subsets. The input for sequencing was CD8+ T cells from PBMCs, taken at baseline or after one month of anti-PD-1 therapy (not recorded which). The source is a human donor with melanoma.

This clonotype rates as medium-sized. The V and J genes are TRBV12-3 or TRBV12-4 and TRBJ2-7, with 7 bases fitting TRBD1. V gave up 0 bases and J gave up 0 bases; unmatched junction bases: 2. CDR3 length: 15 amino acids. CDR3 nucleotides: TGTGCCAGCAGTTTAGCTTGGGACAGCTCCTACGAGCAGTACTTC. As protein: CASSLAWDSSYEQYF.

In this sample, this clonotype is large. V gene TRBV7-8 combines with J gene TRBJ1-6, with TRBD1 matching 7 bases. After removal of 5 bases from V and 7 bases from J, the junction contained 8 bases not matched to a gene. The germline gives CDR1 SGHVS, CDR2 FQNEAQ. The CDR3 is 15 amino acids. The CDR3 region is CASSATGLGNSPLHF. The CDR3 DNA reads as TGTGCCAGCAGCGCGACAGGGTTGGGGAATTCACCCCTCCACTTT.